Listed here are 15 T cell receptor beta chains from one sample, sequenced in a study of shared clonotypes between healthy human individuals. Libraries were prepared by immunoSEQ multiplex PCR; TCRdb keeps only in-frame clonotypes and omits some of them. This sample yields 1.6 million or so clones, of which around 98.5% are seen a single time; roughly 0.36% belongs to the top ten. The sequencing input was naive CD4+ T cells sorted from blood. The subset denotes: CD45RA+ positively selected. These receptors were collected from a man aged 30 to 39 in good health.

The chain carries TRBV15 and TRBJ2-1; TRBD2 aligns across 12 bases. J gave up 7 bases and V 0 bases, and 13 bases lay outside the gene matches. Per the germline V gene, CDR1 is LNHNV and CDR2 is YYDKDF (reference sequence). The CDR3 spans 19 residues. The CDR3 DNA is TGTGCCACCAGCAGAGAACTAACTAGCGGGAGGTTAAAAGATAATGAGCAGTTCTTC. Translated: CATSRELTSGRLKDNEQFF.

The J gene is TRBJ1-2, the V gene TRBV2, with a possible D match to TRBD1 (5 bases). The germline V gene has CDR1 SNHLY and CDR2 FYNNEI. With 8 bases removed from V and 4 bases from J, the gap between germline ends came to 23 bases. The CDR3 runs 16 residues. The CDR3 is CASHRGEQALGYGYTF. The CDR3 region has the DNA TGTGCCAGCCACCGGGGGGAACAGGCCCTGGGCTATGGCTACACCTTC.

The count of this clone is one. The chain carries TRBV4-3 and TRBJ2-2; D is possibly TRBD1 or TRBD2 (5 bases each). This CDR3 comprises 15 residues. Germline CDR1 and CDR2: LGHNA and YSLEER. The V gene lost 1 base and the J gene lost 7 bases, with 13 bases spanning the gap. CDR3 in DNA: TGCGCCAGCAGCCAAGTGGAAGGGACGAGCGGGGAGCTGTTTTTT. Protein sequence: CASSQVEGTSGELFF.

This clone occurred once. The V and J genes are TRBV5-1 and TRBJ1-1; no definite D call. The germline V and J ends were trimmed by 7 bases and 0 bases, with 13 bases remaining between them. Per germline, CDR1 SGHRS and CDR2 YFSETQ. This CDR3 is built from 14 residues. The CDR3 DNA reads as TGCGCCAGCGGAGCCGGACGGATGAACACTGAAGCTTTCTTT. Amino acids: CASGAGRMNTEAFF.

The genes are TRBV4-3 and TRBJ2-1, with 10 bases fitting TRBD1. CDR3 length equals 17 residues. Per the germline V gene, CDR1 is LGHNA and CDR2 is YSLEER. V shed 2 bases and J 6 bases; nucleotides not matched to a gene: 10. CDR3 DNA: TGCGCCAGCAGCCAAACCCTACGGGACAGGGGACGCAATGAGCAGTTCTTC. This gives the protein CASSQTLRDRGRNEQFF.

The chain is built from TRBV18 and TRBJ1-5, with D possibly matching TRBD1 (5 bases). The V gene lost 2 bases and the J gene lost 7 bases, with 9 bases spanning the gap. The CDR3 contains 13 residues. The germline CDR1 and CDR2 sequences are KGHSH and LQKENI. This CDR3 reads CASSPIGDQPQHF. The CDR3 DNA sequence: TGTGCCAGCTCACCAATAGGGGACCAGCCCCAGCATTTT.

This chain uses TRBV15 with TRBJ2-7, with 8 bases matching TRBD2. Per the germline V gene, CDR1 is LNHNV and CDR2 is YYDKDF (reference sequence). The trim removed 0 bases at V and 0 bases at J, leaving 4 bases unmatched. The CDR3 totals 16 residues. Written as DNA, the CDR3 is TGTGCCACCAGCAGAGATTACGCGGGGGGCTCCTACGAGCAGTACTTC. Amino acids: CATSRDYAGGSYEQYF.

The chain is built from TRBV23-1 and TRBJ1-5; D gene unclear. Being an ORF, TRBV23-1 has a function that is uncertain. CDR3 length: 11 residues. The V gene lost 8 bases and the J gene lost 8 bases, with 10 bases spanning the gap. The chain's CDR3 is CASLGMEPQHF. The DNA of the CDR3 is TGCGCCAGCCTCGGGATGGAGCCCCAGCATTTT.

This chain joins TRBV25-1 and TRBJ2-5, with D tentatively TRBD2 (6 bases). The ends were cut back, 6 bases at V and 5 bases at J, with 16 bases in the middle. The germline gives CDR1 MGHDK, CDR2 SYGVNS. This CDR3 contains 14 residues. The CDR3 nucleotides are TGTGCCAGCAGCGGGGAGGCAGGCGGGGAGACCCAGTACTTC. Translation: CASSGEAGGETQYF.

The V gene is TRBV27, the J gene TRBJ2-1; TRBD2 is a possible D gene (6 bases). The V and J ends lost 6 bases and 5 bases respectively, with 14 bases between them. This CDR3 region has 14 residues. From germline, CDR1 is MNHEY and CDR2 SMNVEV (reference sequence). As DNA, the CDR3 is TGTGCCAGCAGGCGCGGGACGGTCCACAATGAGCAGTTCTTC. Protein sequence: CASRRGTVHNEQFF.

The CDR3 reads CASSPGGGNYGYTF. CDR3 nucleotides: TGTGCCAGCAGCCCTGGGGGGGGCAACTATGGCTACACCTTC. The rearrangement joins TRBV28 to TRBJ1-2, with D possibly TRBD1 on 6 matching bases. V was pared by 6 bases and J by 2 bases, with 13 bases between. The CDR3 contains 14 residues. Germline CDR1 and CDR2: MDHEN and SYDVKM.

The sample holds one count of this clone. The rearrangement joins TRBV28 to TRBJ2-5, with 7 bases aligning to TRBD1. Germline lookup yields CDR1 MDHEN and CDR2 SYDVKM. The V gene end was trimmed by 4 bases and the J gene end by 2 bases; junction bases not matched to a gene: 7. CDR3 length: 15 residues. The CDR3 sequence is CASSWGYRGQETQYF. The CDR3 DNA reads TGTGCCAGCAGTTGGGGTTACAGGGGACAAGAGACCCAGTACTTC. The full variable domain, completed using reference TRBV28 and TRBJ2-5, is DVKVTQSSRYLVKRTGEKVFLECVQDMDHENMFWYRQDPGLGLRLIYFSYDVKMKEKGDIPEGYSVSREKKERFSLILESASTNQTSMYLCASSWGYRGQETQYFGPGTRLLVL.

Points on this clone: The junction does not match germline at one end; this may be a read error. This specimen includes other DNA sequences encoding the same CDR3. V usage is TRBV7-7 and J usage is TRBJ2-7; D is tentatively TRBD1 or TRBD2 (5 bases each). The CDR3 is 14 amino acids. CDR1 and CDR2 from the germline V gene are SSHAT and FNYEAQ (reference sequence). The CDR3 loop reads CASSLGDGSYEQYF. The CDR3 DNA reads TGTGCTAGCAGCTTAGGGGACGGCTCCTACGAGCAGTACTTC.

The chain is built from TRBV27 and TRBJ2-1; TRBD2 matches 11 bases. The CDR3 spans 20 residues. Looked up from germline, CDR1 is MNHEY and CDR2 is SMNVEV (reference sequence). J gave up 0 bases and V 4 bases, and 14 bases lay outside the gene matches. The CDR3 DNA reads TGTGCCAGCAGTTCAAACCAACTAGCGGGAGCTGGGTTCTCCTACAATGAGCAGTTCTTC. Translation: CASSSNQLAGAGFSYNEQFF.

This rearrangement joins TRBV7-9 to TRBJ2-7; TRBD1 aligns across 9 bases. Per the germline V gene, CDR1 is SEHNR and CDR2 is FQNEAQ (reference sequence). The CDR3 spans 16 residues. Trimming at V came to 3 bases and at J to 1 base, leaving 7 bases not matched to a gene. The DNA for the CDR3 is TGTGCCAGCAGCTTTCGAGGACAGGGGCTTTCCTACGAGCAGTACTTC. Its protein is CASSFRGQGLSYEQYF.